This TCR beta chain was found in a study of human T cells and chemical hapten exposure. At the level of the study: The scalp of each patient received a weekly diphenylcyclopropenone dose for the full approximately 22-week study. General observations from the study: Controls had significantly fewer large CDR3 similarity clusters than were formed by expanded TCRs. The number of TCRs above 1 in 1000 frequency did not change after DPC sensitization.

Each CDR3 protein is one row after TCRdb ran MiXCR on the RACE reads. The table lists about 80,000 distinct CDR3 sequences, around a tenth of them singletons. The V and J ends lost 0 bases and 4 bases, in that order; junction bases with no gene match: 13. This CDR3 is built from 19 residues. Germline CDR1 and CDR2: MGHRA and YSYEKL. Time point in this sample: patch test 1, 2 weeks after DPC sensitization. Treatment here: therapeutic diphenylcyclopropenone sensitization with weekly scalp DPC. The table lists this clonotype with a few counts. As yet, its antigen is unknown. This TCR derives from a woman between 50 and 59 years old with alopecia areata. Some clones in this sample may be carry-over from other donors' samples. This sample comprised whole blood, obtained in connection with sensitization to the hapten diphenylcyclopropenone (DPC). The chain recombines TRBV4-1 with TRBJ2-1, with 9 bases aligning to TRBD2. In nucleotides, the CDR3 is TGCGCCAGCAGCCAAGATCCGGCGGGAGGGCAGAGTGGATACAATGAGCAGTTCTTC. Its protein is CASSQDPAGGQSGYNEQFF.